This TCR beta chain derives from a study of T-cell memory formation after mild COVID-19 (dated by TCRdb to 2020 to 2022). Describing the broader study: TCR sequence clusters from the two donors were largely donor specific. In a couple of donors, T-cell clones that expanded and contracted after mild COVID-19 were followed by sequencing TCRalpha and TCRbeta repertoires longitudinally. Two young, previously healthy adult volunteers made up the cohort, one male and one female.

What the work shows at the level of the full study, not this receptor alone: Clones contracting from day 15 to 85 had balanced CD4/CD8 phenotypes, while a second wave expanding from day 15 to 37 was biased towards CD4+. Contracting CD4+ clones appeared mostly in the CM and EM memory subsets, whereas CD8+ clones were enriched in EMRA. Some responding clones were detected in pre-infection memory, which suggested that pre-existing cross-reactive memory T cells had joined the SARS-CoV-2 response. The second-wave clones that peaked on day 37 were not confirmed to be SARS-CoV-2 specific. Only a couple of mild cases were covered by the study, and larger cohorts that include severe cases with pre-infection samples were considered necessary.

Ficoll-Paque density gradient centrifugation was used to isolate PBMCs. Worth noting for this clonotype: Its antigen is unknown. Per-base qualities were not stored, and no clone one base away is much larger.

Sequenced using an Illumina NovaSeq 6000. Using 5'RACE with constant-segment primers, TCRalpha and TCRbeta cDNA libraries were constructed, with sample barcodes and unique molecular identifiers added in the process. Trizol reagent was used to extract RNA from every sample. Libraries were amplified in two PCR steps, with a second sample barcode and Illumina TruSeq adapters added in the second step. Sequencing of libraries was performed on an Illumina NovaSeq with 2 x 150 bp paired-end reads. As for the authors' bioinformatics: Demultiplexing of reads and collapsing into UMI-guided consensus sequences were performed with migec v1.2.7. Using mixcr v2.1.11, UMI consensuses were aligned to TRA and TRB V and J templates and then assembled into clonotypes. Clonotypes were classified as expanded or contracted when called significant by both edgeR and NoisET, with noise models trained on biological replicates. For edgeR calls, the cutoffs were a false discovery rate-adjusted p below 0.01 and a log2 fold-change threshold of 1. As an exploratory analysis of dynamics, max-normalized trajectories of the 1000 most abundant clonotypes were examined by PCA with hierarchical clustering. The CD4 or CD8 phenotype of responding clones was assigned using the separately sequenced CD4+ and CD8+ repertoires. TCRdb applied fastp at Q25 and MiXCR to the public reads, then kept only in-frame beta chains. Merged by CDR3 protein, the rows form single entries marked with the most common genes and DNA. The V and J calls follow TCRdb's processing rather than the paper's. This sample is represented by a few hundred thousand distinct CDR3 sequences; 15% to 20% of them were singletons. The ten largest clones represent 20% to 25% of the sample.

This receptor was identified in a man aged 18 to 29 who had mild COVID-19 (a few samples of this study predate the infection). The sample titles of this study are shuffled in the database, so cell type and time point are left out; the donor was told from shared clones. Material: PBMCs or a T cell subset sorted from them (not recorded which).

The DNA sequence is TGTGCCAGCAGCTCAGGACAGCATGGCTACACCTTC. The translation is CASSSGQHGYTF. The chain was built from TRBV5-6 and TRBJ1-2; the D segment could be TRBD1, given 6 matching bases. Sequences SGHDT (CDR1) and YYEEEE (CDR2) are obtained from the germline V gene. Spanning cysteine to phenylalanine, the CDR3 consists of 12 amino acids. The only DNA kept is the CDR3, 36 bases in frame from the first base. The V and J ends are trimmed by 3 bases and 6 bases, leaving 9 bases between them.